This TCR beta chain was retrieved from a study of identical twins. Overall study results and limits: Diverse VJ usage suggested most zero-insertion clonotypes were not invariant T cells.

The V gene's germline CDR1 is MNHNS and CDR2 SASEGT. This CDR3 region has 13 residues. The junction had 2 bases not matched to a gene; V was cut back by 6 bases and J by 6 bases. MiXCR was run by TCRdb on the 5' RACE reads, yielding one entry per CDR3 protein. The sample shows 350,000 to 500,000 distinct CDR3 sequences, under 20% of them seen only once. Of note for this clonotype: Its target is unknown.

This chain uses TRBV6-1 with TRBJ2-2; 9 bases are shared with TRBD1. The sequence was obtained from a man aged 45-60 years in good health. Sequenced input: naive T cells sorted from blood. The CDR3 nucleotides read TGTGCCAGCAGGGGGACAGGGCCCGGGGAGCTGTTTTTT. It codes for CASRGTGPGELFF.